These T cell receptor beta chains were read from a single sample in a study of identical twins. MiXCR, run by TCRdb on the 5' RACE reads, gives a single entry per CDR3 protein. Of approximately 620,000 distinct CDR3 sequences in the sample, around 8.6% were seen once. The data also belong to a second study, concerning yellow fever vaccine responses in identical twins.

The specimen sequenced was PBMCs. These receptors were taken from a young woman in good health. The CDR3 runs from the conserved cysteine through the conserved F or W. D genes are given only for firm matches. The size field is filled for only some rows; it gives once, few, many or a size class.

v_gene	d_gene	j_gene	abundance	CDR3nt	CDR3aa
TRBV7-2	TRBD2	TRBJ2-5	few	TGTGCCATCAGGACTAGCGGGAGGGGGGAGACCCAGTACTTC	CAIRTSGRGETQYF
TRBV6-2/TRBV6-3	.	TRBJ2-7	few	TGTGCCAGCAGTTACAAATCCGACAGGTTTTCCTACGAGCAGTACTTC	CASSYKSDRFSYEQYF
TRBV20-1	.	TRBJ2-7	many	TGCAGTGCTAGAGACCAGCGTTGGCCCTACGAGCAGTACTTC	CSARDQRWPYEQYF
TRBV10-3	.	TRBJ2-2	.	TGTGCCATCAGTGAGTCGAGACAAGGTGGCGGGGAGCTGTTTTTT	CAISESRQGGGELFF
TRBV7-9	TRBD1	TRBJ2-7	few	TGTGCCAGCAGCTCCCCGGTGGGACAGCGTCCTTACGAGCAGTACTTC	CASSSPVGQRPYEQYF
TRBV4-1	.	TRBJ2-5	once	TGTGCCATCAGCCCCCGACTAGTCGAGACCCAGTACTTC	CAISPRLVETQYF
TRBV2	.	TRBJ2-1	many	TGTGCCAGCACCTGGACTGTTTACAATGAGCAGTTCTTC	CASTWTVYNEQFF
TRBV12-3/TRBV12-4	TRBD1	TRBJ2-4	.	TGTGCCAGCAGTTTCAGGGGGCGCAAAGTGGGGGCCAAAAACATTCAGTACTTC	CASSFRGRKVGAKNIQYF
TRBV28	.	TRBJ2-7	many	TGTGCCAGCAGTGTTACCGGGACTTTACTCTACGAGCAGTACTTC	CASSVTGTLLYEQYF
TRBV28	.	TRBJ2-5	many	TGTGCCAGCAGCCCTAGCGTTGGCCAAGAGACCCAGTACTTC	CASSPSVGQETQYF
TRBV5-1	TRBD2	TRBJ2-1	.	TGCGCCAGCAGCTACGGACTAGCGGGAGTGGATGAGCAGTTCTTC	CASSYGLAGVDEQFF
TRBV7-2	.	TRBJ2-7	few	TGTGCCAGCAGCTTAGCGACCTGGTCGTCCTACGAGCAGTACTTC	CASSLATWSSYEQYF
TRBV2	.	TRBJ2-1	few	TGTGCCAGCAGTAATCTCGAGGAAAAGGGACTCAATGAGCAGTTCTTC	CASSNLEEKGLNEQFF
TRBV27	.	TRBJ2-1	.	TGTGCCAGCAGTACCCGGGACACCTCCTACAATGAGCAGTTCTTC	CASSTRDTSYNEQFF
TRBV14	.	TRBJ1-6	.	TGTGCCAGCAGCCAATTCAGCGATTCACCCCTCCACTTT	CASSQFSDSPLHF
TRBV10-3	.	TRBJ2-3	few	TGTGCCATCAGAGGGGGCGGGGAAAGCACAGATACGCAGTATTTT	CAIRGGGESTDTQYF
TRBV10-3	.	TRBJ2-5	many	TGTGCCATCAGTGTGCGGTCTGCGGAGACCCAGTACTTC	CAISVRSAETQYF
TRBV29-1	TRBD2	TRBJ2-3	.	TGCAGCGTTATTCCTGTAGTAGCGGGGGGCACAGATACGCAGTATTTT	CSVIPVVAGGTDTQYF
TRBV7-2	TRBD1	TRBJ2-2	few	TGTGCCAGCAGCTTCCGGACAGGGGGCCCCGGGGAGCTGTTTTTT	CASSFRTGGPGELFF
TRBV2	.	TRBJ2-7	many	TGTGCCAGCAGTGAACTCCTGGTATCCTACGAGCAGTACTTC	CASSELLVSYEQYF
TRBV20-1	.	TRBJ2-7	many	TGCAGTGCTAGAGATTCTGGACACGGGGAGTGGTACGAGCAGTACTTC	CSARDSGHGEWYEQYF
TRBV4-2	.	TRBJ1-2	.	TGTGCCAGCAGCCAAGATTTTTCACAAATGGTTCCCCATGGCTACACCTTC	CASSQDFSQMVPHGYTF
TRBV10-3	.	TRBJ2-3	few	TGTGCCATCAGAGAGTCATCAGATACGCAGTATTTT	CAIRESSDTQYF
TRBV20-1	TRBD2	TRBJ2-1	many	TGCAGTGCTACCCCGGGACTAGCGGGACACAATGAGCAGTTCTTC	CSATPGLAGHNEQFF
TRBV2	.	TRBJ2-2	.	TGTGCCAGCAGTGAAGCGGGTGCCGGGGAGCTGTTTTTT	CASSEAGAGELFF
TRBV7-9	.	TRBJ1-5	many	TGTGCCAGCAGCCCCCTGGGAGGGAACCAGCCCCAGCATTTT	CASSPLGGNQPQHF
TRBV6-1	.	TRBJ2-7	many	TGTGCCAGCAGGATAATACAGGGAGCCTACGAGCAGTACTTC	CASRIIQGAYEQYF
TRBV4-3	TRBD2	TRBJ2-1	many	TGCGCCAGCAGCCTAATCCCGGGAGGGCTTAATGAGCAGTTCTTC	CASSLIPGGLNEQFF
TRBV10-2	TRBD2	TRBJ2-1	.	TGCGCCAGCAGTGGGAAGCGGGGTGGGATCTCCTACAATGAGCAGTTCTTC	CASSGKRGGISYNEQFF
TRBV11-2	.	TRBJ2-1	.	TGTGCCAGCAGCTTAGGTGTAGGTCAGGGTGAGCAGTTCTTC	CASSLGVGQGEQFF
TRBV25-1	.	TRBJ2-3	.	TGTGCCAGCAGTGAGGCGCGGGATACGCAGTATTTT	CASSEARDTQYF
TRBV19	TRBD1	TRBJ2-1	.	TGTGCCAGTAGTCCCCCGGACAGGATCGCCTACAATGAGCAGTTCTTC	CASSPPDRIAYNEQFF
TRBV25-1	TRBD2	TRBJ2-1	many	TGTGCCAGCAGTTCCAGGCTAGCGGGAAATTTGGGTAATGAGCAGTTCTTC	CASSSRLAGNLGNEQFF
TRBV5-1	TRBD2	TRBJ2-3	.	TGCGCCAGCAGCCATGTAATGAGCGGGGGGGCCGTAGATACGCAGTATTTT	CASSHVMSGGAVDTQYF
TRBV7-9	TRBD1	TRBJ2-4	many	TGTGCCAGCAGCTTAGTCCCCGACAGGGAAAACATTCAGTACTTC	CASSLVPDRENIQYF
TRBV20-1	.	TRBJ1-2	.	TGCAGTGCTAGAGAAAGGGTTGGAGGCTACACCTTC	CSARERVGGYTF
TRBV11-2	.	TRBJ2-7	many	TGTGCCAGCAGCGAAGACAGGCCCCCCTACGAGCAGTACTTC	CASSEDRPPYEQYF
TRBV7-9	.	TRBJ1-1	.	TGTGCCAGCAGACGGCCCAAAGGAGGATTGAACACTGAAGCTTTCTTT	CASRRPKGGLNTEAFF
TRBV6-1	TRBD2	TRBJ2-5	.	TGTGCCAGCAGTCCCGACCCCGGGGGGGAGACCCAGTACTTC	CASSPDPGGETQYF
TRBV12-3/TRBV12-4	.	TRBJ2-2	.	TGTGCCCTCAGTTTAGTGAGAGGGACCCCGAGGTACACCGGGGAGCTGTTTTTT	CALSLVRGTPRYTGELFF